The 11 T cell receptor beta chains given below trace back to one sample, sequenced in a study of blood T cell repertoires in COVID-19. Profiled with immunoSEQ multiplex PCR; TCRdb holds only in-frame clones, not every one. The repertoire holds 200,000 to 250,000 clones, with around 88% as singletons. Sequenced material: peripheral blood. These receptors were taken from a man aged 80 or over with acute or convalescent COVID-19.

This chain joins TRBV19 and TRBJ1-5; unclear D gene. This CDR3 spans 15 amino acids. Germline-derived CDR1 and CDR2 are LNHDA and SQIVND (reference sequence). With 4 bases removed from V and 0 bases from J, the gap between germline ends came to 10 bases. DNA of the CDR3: TGTGCCAGTAGTAACGAAGCTGGTAGCAATCAGCCCCAGCATTTT. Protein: CASSNEAGSNQPQHF. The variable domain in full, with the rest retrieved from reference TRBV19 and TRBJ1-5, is DGGITQSPKYLFRKEGQNVTLSCEQNLNHDAMYWYRQDPGQGLRLIYYSQIVNDFQKGDIAEGYSVSREKKESFPLTVTSAQKNPTAFYLCASSNEAGSNQPQHFGDGTRLSIL.

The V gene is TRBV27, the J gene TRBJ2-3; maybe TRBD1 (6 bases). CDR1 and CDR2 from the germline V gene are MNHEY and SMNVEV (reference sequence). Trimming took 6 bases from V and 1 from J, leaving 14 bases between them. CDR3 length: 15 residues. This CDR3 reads CASRGGQWRTDTQYF. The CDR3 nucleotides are TGTGCCAGCAGAGGTGGACAGTGGCGCACAGATACGCAGTATTTT.

CDR3 DNA: TGCGCCAGCAGCTTGGGACCATCTCGGGGTAGCTATGGCTACACCTTC. Protein product: CASSLGPSRGSYGYTF. This chain links TRBV5-1 with TRBJ1-2; D gene unclear. This CDR3 region has 16 residues. V was shortened by 0 bases and J by 4 bases, with 16 bases between the two germline ends. CDR1 and CDR2 (germline): SGHRS, YFSETQ.

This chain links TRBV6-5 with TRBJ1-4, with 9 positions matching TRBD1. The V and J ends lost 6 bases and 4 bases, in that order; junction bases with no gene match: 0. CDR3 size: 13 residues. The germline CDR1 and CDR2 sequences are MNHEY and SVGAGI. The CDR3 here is CASRTGGNEKLFF. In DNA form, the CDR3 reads TGTGCCAGCAGGACAGGGGGTAATGAAAAACTGTTTTTT.

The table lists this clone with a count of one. CDR3 in DNA: TGTGCCAGCAGACGGGGTGGTGGCAATCAGCCCCAGCATTTT. Amino acid sequence: CASRRGGGNQPQHF. V gene TRBV28 combines with J gene TRBJ1-5, with no clear D. The CDR3 covers 14 residues. Deletions cut 6 bases from V and 2 bases from J, with 11 bases between. The germline V gene has CDR1 MDHEN and CDR2 SYDVKM.

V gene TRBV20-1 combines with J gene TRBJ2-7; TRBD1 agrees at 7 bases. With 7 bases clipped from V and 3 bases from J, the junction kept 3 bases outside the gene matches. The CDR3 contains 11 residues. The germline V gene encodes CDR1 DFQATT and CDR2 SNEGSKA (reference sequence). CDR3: CSGGGIYEQYF. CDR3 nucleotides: TGCAGTGGAGGGGGCATCTACGAGCAGTACTTC.

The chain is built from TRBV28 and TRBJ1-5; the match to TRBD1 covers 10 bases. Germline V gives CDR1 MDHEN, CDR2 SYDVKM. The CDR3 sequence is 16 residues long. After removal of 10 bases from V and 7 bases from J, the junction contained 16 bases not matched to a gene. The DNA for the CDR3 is TGTGCCACCAAAGTGGGCGGACAGGGGGAAGGACAGCCCCAGCATTTT. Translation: CATKVGGQGEGQPQHF.

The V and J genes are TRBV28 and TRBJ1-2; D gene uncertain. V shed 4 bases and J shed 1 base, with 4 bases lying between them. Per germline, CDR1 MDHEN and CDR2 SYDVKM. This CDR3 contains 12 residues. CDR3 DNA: TGTGCCAGCAGTTACGGTAACTATGGCTACACCTTC. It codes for CASSYGNYGYTF.

Here the CDR3 DNA reads TGTGCCAGCAGTTACTCGAGGGCAGGGGGCGGTCAGCCCCAGCATTTT. Translation gives CASSYSRAGGGQPQHF. The chain links TRBV6-6 to TRBJ1-5, with 8 bases fitting TRBD1. The germline V gene encodes CDR1 MNHNY and CDR2 SVGAGI (reference sequence). V lost 0 bases, J lost 6 bases, and 7 bases stayed unmatched. The CDR3 spans 16 residues.

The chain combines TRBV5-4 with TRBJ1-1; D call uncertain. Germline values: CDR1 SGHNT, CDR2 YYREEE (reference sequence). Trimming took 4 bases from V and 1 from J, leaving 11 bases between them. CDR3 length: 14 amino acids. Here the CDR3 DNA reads TGTGCCAGCAGCCGGGGAGGAGCGAACACTGAAGCTTTCTTT. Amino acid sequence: CASSRGGANTEAFF.

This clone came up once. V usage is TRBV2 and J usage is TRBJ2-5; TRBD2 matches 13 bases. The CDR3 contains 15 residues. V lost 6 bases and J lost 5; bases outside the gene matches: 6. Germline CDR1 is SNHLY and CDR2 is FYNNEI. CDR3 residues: CASSTSGRAWETQYF. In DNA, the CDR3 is TGTGCCAGCAGCACTAGCGGGAGGGCCTGGGAGACCCAGTACTTC. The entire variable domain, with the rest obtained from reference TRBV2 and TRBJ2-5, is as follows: EPEVTQTPSHQVTQMGQEVILRCVPISNHLYFYWYRQILGQKVEFLVSFYNNEISEKSEIFDDQFSVERPDGSNFTLKIRSTKLEDSAMYFCASSTSGRAWETQYFGPGTRLLVL.